These 26 T cell receptor beta chains originate from one sample sequenced in a study of PD-1 blockade in classical Hodgkin lymphoma. Here immunoSEQ multiplex PCR was the method, and the copy in TCRdb shows in-frame clones only, minus some. The sample yields around 18,000 clones, roughly 65% seen once. Noted time point: cycle 4 day 1 (C4D1), after 6 weeks of nivolumab. Every patient had relapsed following autologous stem cell transplantation, and cohorts differed in brentuximab vedotin exposure. Negative selection with magnetic separation was used to purify CD4+ T cells from thawed PBMCs. The sequences come from CD4+ T cells from blood, collected before the fourth cycle of nivolumab. The receptor source for this set is a human donor with classical Hodgkin lymphoma.

This clone was seen only a few times. V usage is TRBV6-5 and J usage is TRBJ1-2; 8 bases are shared with TRBD1. This CDR3 has 15 residues. Germline V gene data show CDR1 as MNHEY and CDR2 as SVGAGI. J gave up 1 base and V 6 bases, and 7 bases lay outside the gene matches. The CDR3: CASRKQGAGNYGYTF. The CDR3 coding sequence is TGTGCCAGCAGGAAGCAGGGGGCCGGTAACTATGGCTACACCTTC.

This clone is deemed medium-sized. V and J are TRBV27 and TRBJ2-7; D unresolved. V lost 7 bases and J lost 5, with 24 bases in between. CDR3 size: 16 residues. Germline V gene data show CDR1 as MNHEY and CDR2 as SMNVEV (reference sequence). The CDR3 DNA follows: TGTGCCAGCACCTTTAGGTTAGACGCCCCGTTGCACGAGCAGTACTTC. Residues: CASTFRLDAPLHEQYF.

This clone was counted a few times. The V call is TRBV6-6, the J call TRBJ2-3; D might be TRBD2 (7 bases). The CDR3 loop spans 16 amino acids. Germline V gene sequence: CDR1 MNHNY, CDR2 SVGAGI (reference sequence). The germline V and J ends were trimmed by 5 bases and 4 bases, with 19 bases remaining between them. The CDR3 region is CASSKHSRGGADTQYF. CDR3 DNA sequence: TGTGCCAGCAGTAAACACAGTAGGGGGGGCGCAGATACGCAGTATTTT.

The genes are TRBV30 and TRBJ2-7; 8 nucleotides agree with TRBD1. Germline CDR1 is GTSNPN and CDR2 is SVGIG (reference sequence). This CDR3 is 14 amino acids long. Unmatched junction bases numbered 9, after V lost 2 bases and J lost 6 bases. In DNA form, the CDR3 reads TGTGCCTGGAGTACAGGGGGTTGGGGCGGCGAGCAGTACTTC. It is translated as CAWSTGGWGGEQYF. The full variable domain, in which reference TRBV30 and TRBJ2-7 provide the parts outside the CDR3, is SQTIHQWPATLVQPVGSPLSLECTVEGTSNPNLYWYRQAAGRGLQLLFYSVGIGQISSEVPQNLSASRPQDRQFILSSKKLLLSDSGFYLCAWSTGGWGGEQYFGPGTRLTVT.

In its sample, this clone was seen a few times. The chain couples TRBV4-2 to TRBJ2-7; 7 bases line up with TRBD2. The CDR3 spans 14 residues. Trimming took 1 base from V and 2 from J; bases not matched to a gene: 2. Germline V gives CDR1 LGHNA, CDR2 YNFKEQ. The CDR3 spells CASSQASGTYEQYF. Written as DNA, the CDR3 is TGTGCCAGCAGCCAAGCTAGCGGTACCTACGAGCAGTACTTC.

Only a few counts were recorded for this clone. V gene TRBV5-1 combines with J gene TRBJ1-1; unclear D gene. Germline loops: CDR1 SGHRS, CDR2 YFSETQ. V was trimmed by 5 bases and J by 5 bases, leaving 7 bases between them. The CDR3 is 11 residues long. The CDR3 bases are TGCGCCAGCAGTGGGGAAACTGAAGCTTTCTTT. Amino acid sequence: CASSGETEAFF.

The J gene is TRBJ1-2, the V gene TRBV27; tentatively, D is TRBD1 (5 bases). The V end lost 2 bases, the J end lost 0 bases, and 10 bases lay between the germline ends. This CDR3 region has 15 residues. Germline assignment: CDR1 MNHEY and CDR2 SMNVEV (reference sequence). The CDR3 here is CASSLKQGPNYGYTF. The CDR3 DNA reads as TGTGCCAGCAGTTTAAAGCAGGGACCTAACTATGGCTACACCTTC.

This clone was seen only a few times. V is TRBV15 and J is TRBJ1-5; unclear D gene. The V and J ends lost 0 bases and 1 base respectively, with 13 bases between them. Germline CDR1 and CDR2: LNHNV and YYDKDF (reference sequence). The CDR3 is 17 amino acids. This CDR3 reads CATSRDLLVGSNQPQHF. CDR3 bases: TGTGCCACCAGCAGAGATCTGTTAGTCGGGAGCAATCAGCCCCAGCATTTT.

This rearrangement joins TRBV13 to TRBJ2-7, with unresolved D. The CDR3 covers 14 residues. V lost 10 bases and J lost 0, with 16 bases in between. Germline CDR1 reads PRHDT; CDR2 reads FYEKMQ (reference sequence). This CDR3 is CATLPRSASYEQYF. CDR3 nucleotide sequence: TGTGCCACTCTCCCCCGCAGCGCCTCCTACGAGCAGTACTTC.

The chain links TRBV28 to TRBJ2-7; 8 positions match TRBD2. Losses at the gene ends were 6 bases for V and 8 bases for J; bases not matched to a gene: 15. CDR1 and CDR2 (germline): MDHEN, SYDVKM. This CDR3 spans 15 amino acids. The CDR3 sequence: CASRTLAGGGQQQYF. The CDR3, as DNA: TGTGCCAGCAGAACCCTAGCGGGTGGGGGGCAGCAGCAGTACTTC.

The chain uses TRBV11-3 and TRBJ2-7; D is undetermined. V lost 2 bases to trimming and J lost 8 bases, with 16 bases between them. This CDR3 comprises 14 residues. Germline V gene data show CDR1 as SGHNT and CDR2 as YENEEA. In nucleotides, the CDR3 is TGTGCCAGCAGCTTAAGACCCCCTCCCGTCCAGCAGTACTTC. Its translation: CASSLRPPPVQQYF.

The chain employs TRBV28 and TRBJ1-1; TRBD1 matches 8 bases. From germline, CDR1 is MDHEN and CDR2 SYDVKM. After removal of 5 bases from V and 5 bases from J, the junction contained 4 bases not matched to a gene. This CDR3 spans 13 amino acids. The DNA for the CDR3 is TGTGCCAGCAGTACAACAGGGGGTACTGAAGCTTTCTTT. This gives the protein CASSTTGGTEAFF. Using reference TRBV28 and TRBJ1-1 for the parts outside the CDR3, the full variable domain is DVKVTQSSRYLVKRTGEKVFLECVQDMDHENMFWYRQDPGLGLRLIYFSYDVKMKEKGDIPEGYSVSREKKERFSLILESASTNQTSMYLCASSTTGGTEAFFGQGTRLTVV.

This sequence joins TRBV19 and TRBJ2-1; 8 bases agree with TRBD1. With V trimmed by 5 bases and J by 4 bases, 10 bases remained unmatched. Germline CDR1 is LNHDA and CDR2 is SQIVND (reference sequence). The CDR3 contains 16 residues. The CDR3 nucleotides are TGTGCCAGTAGTGAGAGGCGAGACAGGGGTTACAATGAGCAGTTCTTC. Its translation: CASSERRDRGYNEQFF.

This clone is labeled as medium-sized. J is TRBJ1-6 and V is TRBV9; D gene ambiguous. Germline V gene sequence: CDR1 SGDLS, CDR2 YYNGEE. The CDR3 consists of 14 residues. The V gene lost 3 bases and the J gene lost 9 bases, with 13 bases spanning the gap. CDR3 DNA sequence: TGTGCCAGCAGCGGGAACACCTCCTTTTCACCCCTCCACTTT. Amino acid sequence: CASSGNTSFSPLHF.

The CDR3 DNA reads as TGTGCCAGCAGCTCCTCCTGGGACAGGGCCTCCTACGAGCAGTACTTC. This encodes CASSSSWDRASYEQYF. The chain carries TRBV5-5 and TRBJ2-7, with 9 bases fitting TRBD1. The length of the CDR3 is 16 residues. Looked up from germline, CDR1 is SGHKS and CDR2 is YYEKEE (reference sequence). With 3 bases clipped from V and 0 bases from J, the junction kept 7 bases outside the gene matches.

The V gene is TRBV10-3, the J gene TRBJ2-1; D possibly corresponds to TRBD2 (5 bases). V was pared by 2 bases and J by 0 bases, with 8 bases between. The CDR3 is made up of 15 amino acids. Germline V gives CDR1 ENHRY, CDR2 SYGVKD. CDR3 in DNA: TGTGCCATCAGTGAGGATCGGGGCTCCTACAATGAGCAGTTCTTC. The encoded protein is CAISEDRGSYNEQFF.

The chain links TRBV6-5 to TRBJ1-2; 9 nucleotides match TRBD1. This CDR3 is built from 14 residues. Trimming removed 3 bases from V and 5 bases from J; junction bases left unmatched: 4. The germline V gene has CDR1 MNHEY and CDR2 SVGAGI. DNA of the CDR3: TGTGCCAGCAGTTATGAGGGACAGGGATATGGCTACACCTTC. Translated: CASSYEGQGYGYTF.

V and J are TRBV5-1 and TRBJ2-7; 10 positions match TRBD2. This CDR3 has 14 residues. CDR1 and CDR2 (germline): SGHRS, YFSETQ. J gave up 4 bases and V 5 bases, and 6 bases lay outside the gene matches. CDR3 sequence reads: CASRTRTSGYEQYF. The CDR3 bases are TGCGCCAGCAGGACCCGGACTAGCGGATACGAGCAGTACTTC.

This chain joins TRBV6-1 and TRBJ2-6; possible D gene TRBD1, 6 bases. There are 18 residues in the CDR3. Trimming shortened V by 0 bases and J by 3 bases, and 15 bases separated the two germline ends. Germline V gene lookup returns CDR1 MNHNS and CDR2 SASEGT. The CDR3 DNA reads as TGTGCCAGCAGTGAAGCCGCCAGGGGATTAGGTGGGGCCAACGTCCTGACTTTC. Translating it yields CASSEAARGLGGANVLTF.

V and J are TRBV28 and TRBJ1-2; D gene ambiguous. Germline CDR1 is MDHEN and CDR2 is SYDVKM. CDR3 length: 15 amino acids. V gave up 2 bases and J gave up 4 bases, with 14 bases separating them. The CDR3 nucleotides read TGTGCCAGCAGTTTAAGTCCCCCCCGTGTCTATGGCTACACCTTC. This gives the protein CASSLSPPRVYGYTF.

The rearrangement links TRBV18 to TRBJ1-1; D unresolved. This CDR3 has 14 amino acids. Per the germline V gene, CDR1 is KGHSH and CDR2 is LQKENI. Trimming removed 2 bases at V and 1 base at J, with 8 bases between. The CDR3 protein is CASSPIVTNTEAFF. Here the CDR3 DNA reads TGTGCCAGCTCACCAATAGTTACGAACACTGAAGCTTTCTTT.

There are a few counts of this clone. The genes are TRBV29-1 and TRBJ1-1; D is uncertain. This CDR3 is built from 15 residues. The ends were cut back, 0 bases at V and 2 bases at J, with 13 bases in the middle. CDR1 is SQVTM and CDR2 is ANQGSEA in the germline V gene. The chain's CDR3 is CSVEDRDLRNTEAFF. DNA of the CDR3: TGCAGCGTTGAAGATCGGGATCTACGTAACACTGAAGCTTTCTTT.

V usage is TRBV6-5 and J usage is TRBJ1-6, with unresolved D. The CDR3 extends over 16 amino acids. Germline-derived CDR1 and CDR2 are MNHEY and SVGAGI. V shed 0 bases and J shed 5 bases, with 11 bases lying between them. This CDR3 reads CASSYSTIPNNSPLHF. The CDR3 DNA reads as TGTGCCAGCAGTTACTCGACTATTCCCAATAATTCACCCCTCCACTTT.

The chain uses TRBV28 and TRBJ2-3; D is perhaps TRBD1 (6 bases). Trimming cost V 8 bases and J 2 bases, with 17 bases left between them. The CDR3 is 15 amino acids. Germline V gives CDR1 MDHEN, CDR2 SYDVKM. The CDR3 DNA is TGTGCCAGCCCCGGGACACCAGTACACACAGATACGCAGTATTTT. This translates into CASPGTPVHTDTQYF.

Written as DNA, the CDR3 is TGTGCCAGCAGCTTAAAGGTCTCGGGGATGACAGATACGCAGTATTTT. It specifies CASSLKVSGMTDTQYF. The rearrangement uses TRBV7-3 and TRBJ2-3; a weak D match, TRBD2 (5 bases). The CDR3 has 16 amino acids. Per germline, CDR1 SGHTA and CDR2 FQGTGA. V shed 1 base and J shed 3 bases, with 14 bases lying between them. The full variable domain, rest sourced from reference TRBV7-3 and TRBJ2-3, is GAGVSQTPSNKVTEKGKYVELRCDPISGHTALYWYRQSLGQGPEFLIYFQGTGAADDSGLPNDRFFAVRPEGSVSTLKIQRTERGDSAVYLCASSLKVSGMTDTQYFGPGTRLTVL.

V gene TRBV19 combines with J gene TRBJ1-5, with 9 bases identical to TRBD1. The germline CDR1 and CDR2 sequences are LNHDA and SQIVND (reference sequence). CDR3 length equals 19 residues. With V trimmed by 7 bases and J by 0 bases, 16 bases remained unmatched. The CDR3 DNA follows: TGTGCCAGTAAATTGCTGGACAGGGGCGGGGGATATAGCAATCAGCCCCAGCATTTT. As protein: CASKLLDRGGGYSNQPQHF.